The present TCR beta chain was sequenced within a study of shared clonotypes between healthy human individuals. In the study overall: Researchers drew samples from a couple of women and a few men aged 18 to 49. The plates for each donor numbered three CD4 naive, three CD4 memory, two CD8 naive and one CD8 memory.

It was CD45RO-negative cells, positively selected for CCR7, that made up naive CD8 cells, with terminally differentiated effector memory CD45RA+ cells excluded. Adult donors, all healthy and HIV-negative, had no recent acute infections or vaccinations. The assay was immunoSEQ multiplex PCR, and TCRdb's table has in-frame clones only and misses some. The table includes around 1.9 million clones, more than 85% detected once. CDR3 length equals 14 residues. Germline values: CDR1 MNHEY, CDR2 SMNVEV (reference sequence). V shed 4 bases and J shed 2 bases, with 10 bases lying between them. The V gene is TRBV27, the J gene TRBJ2-3; D is unclear. The sequenced sample was naive CD8+ T cells from PBMCs. This TCR was recovered from a young man in good health. Some clones in this sample may be carry-over from other donors' samples. CDR3 DNA sequence: TGTGCCAGCAGTTCCTATAGCTCCACAGATACGCAGTATTTT. This sequence encodes CASSSYSSTDTQYF.